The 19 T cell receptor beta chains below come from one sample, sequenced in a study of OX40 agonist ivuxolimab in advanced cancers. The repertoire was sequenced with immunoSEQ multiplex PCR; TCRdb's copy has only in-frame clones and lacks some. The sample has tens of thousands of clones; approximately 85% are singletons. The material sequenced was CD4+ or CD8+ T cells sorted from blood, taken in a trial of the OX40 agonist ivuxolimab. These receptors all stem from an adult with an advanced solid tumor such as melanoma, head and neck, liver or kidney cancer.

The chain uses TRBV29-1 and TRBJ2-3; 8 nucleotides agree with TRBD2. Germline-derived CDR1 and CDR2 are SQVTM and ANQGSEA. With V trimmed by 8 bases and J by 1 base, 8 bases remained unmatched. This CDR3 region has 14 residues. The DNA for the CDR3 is TGCAGCACCCGGGGGGGGGCTGGCACAGATACGCAGTATTTT. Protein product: CSTRGGAGTDTQYF.

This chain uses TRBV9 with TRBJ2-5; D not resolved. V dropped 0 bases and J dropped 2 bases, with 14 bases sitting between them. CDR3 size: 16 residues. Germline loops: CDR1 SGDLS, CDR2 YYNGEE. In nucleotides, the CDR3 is TGTGCCAGCAGCGTAGACGACGGCCTCCCGCAAGAGACCCAGTACTTC. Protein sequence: CASSVDDGLPQETQYF.

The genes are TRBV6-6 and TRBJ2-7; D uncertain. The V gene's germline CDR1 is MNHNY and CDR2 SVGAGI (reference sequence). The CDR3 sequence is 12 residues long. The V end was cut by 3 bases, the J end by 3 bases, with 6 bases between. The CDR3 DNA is TGTGCCAGCAGTTATATCCTCTACGAGCAGTACTTC. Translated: CASSYILYEQYF.

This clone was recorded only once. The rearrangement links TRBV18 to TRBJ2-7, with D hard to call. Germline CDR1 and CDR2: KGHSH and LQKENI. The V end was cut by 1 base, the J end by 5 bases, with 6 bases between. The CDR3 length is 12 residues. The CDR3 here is CASSPRLDEQYF. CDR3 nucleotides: TGTGCCAGCTCACCACGACTCGACGAGCAGTACTTC.

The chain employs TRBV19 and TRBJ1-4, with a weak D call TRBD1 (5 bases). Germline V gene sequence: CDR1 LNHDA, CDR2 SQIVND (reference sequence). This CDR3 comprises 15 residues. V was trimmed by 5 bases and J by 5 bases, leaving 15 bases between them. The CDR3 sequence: CASSQITEGNEKLFF. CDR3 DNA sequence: TGTGCCAGTAGTCAGATCACAGAGGGGAATGAAAAACTGTTTTTT.

CDR3 sequence: CSVEEAGAGDQPQHF. For the CDR3, the DNA is TGCAGCGTTGAAGAAGCGGGGGCAGGTGATCAGCCCCAGCATTTT. V and J are TRBV29-1 and TRBJ1-5, with D maybe TRBD1 (6 bases). V lost 0 bases, J lost 5 bases, and 14 bases lay in between. The length of the CDR3 is 15 residues. Germline CDR1 and CDR2: SQVTM and ANQGSEA. Variable domain in full (rest from reference TRBV29-1 and TRBJ1-5): SAVISQKPSRDICQRGTSLTIQCQVDSQVTMMFWYRQQPGQSLTLIATANQGSEATYESGFVIDKFPISRPNLTFSTLTVSNMSPEDSSIYLCSVEEAGAGDQPQHFGDGTRLSIL.

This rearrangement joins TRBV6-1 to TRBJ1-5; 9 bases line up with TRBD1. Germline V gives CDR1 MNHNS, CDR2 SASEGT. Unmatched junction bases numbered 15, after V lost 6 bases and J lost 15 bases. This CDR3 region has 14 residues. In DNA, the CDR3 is TGTGCCAGCAGACGCGGGGACAGGGAGCTGCCAAGGCATTTT. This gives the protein CASRRGDRELPRHF.

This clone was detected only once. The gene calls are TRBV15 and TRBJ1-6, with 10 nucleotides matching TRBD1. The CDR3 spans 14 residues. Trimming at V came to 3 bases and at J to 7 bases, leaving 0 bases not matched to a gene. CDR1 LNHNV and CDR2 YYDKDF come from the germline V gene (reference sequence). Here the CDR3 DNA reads TGTGCCACCAGCAGGGGACAGGGGAATTCACCCCTCCACTTT. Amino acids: CATSRGQGNSPLHF.

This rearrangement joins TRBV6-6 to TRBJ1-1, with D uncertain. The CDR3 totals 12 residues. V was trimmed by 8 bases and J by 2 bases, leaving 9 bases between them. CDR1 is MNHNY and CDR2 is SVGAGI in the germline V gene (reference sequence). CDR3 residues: CASGPRNTEAFF. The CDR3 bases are TGTGCCAGCGGGCCTCGCAACACTGAAGCTTTCTTT.

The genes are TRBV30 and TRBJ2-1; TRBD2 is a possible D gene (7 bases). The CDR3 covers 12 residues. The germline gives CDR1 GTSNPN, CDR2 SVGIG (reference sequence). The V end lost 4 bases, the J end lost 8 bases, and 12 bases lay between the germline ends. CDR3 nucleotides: TGTGCCTGGAAAGGGGGGGCCCATGAGCAGTTCTTC. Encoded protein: CAWKGGAHEQFF. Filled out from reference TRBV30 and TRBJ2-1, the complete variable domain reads SQTIHQWPATLVQPVGSPLSLECTVEGTSNPNLYWYRQAAGRGLQLLFYSVGIGQISSEVPQNLSASRPQDRQFILSSKKLLLSDSGFYLCAWKGGAHEQFFGPGTRLTVL.

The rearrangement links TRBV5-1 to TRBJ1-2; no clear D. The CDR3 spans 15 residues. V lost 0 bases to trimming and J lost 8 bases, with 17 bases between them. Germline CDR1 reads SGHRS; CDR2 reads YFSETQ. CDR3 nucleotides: TGCGCCAGCAGCTTGGGCTTCCGGGAGGGAGAAGGCTACACCTTC. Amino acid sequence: CASSLGFREGEGYTF.

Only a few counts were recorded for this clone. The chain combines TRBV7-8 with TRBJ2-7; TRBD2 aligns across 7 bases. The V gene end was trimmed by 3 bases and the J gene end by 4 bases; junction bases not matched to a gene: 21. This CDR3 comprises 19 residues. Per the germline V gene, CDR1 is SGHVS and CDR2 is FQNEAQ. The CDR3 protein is CASSFTKPLVEGGKYEQYF. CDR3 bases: TGTGCCAGCAGCTTTACAAAGCCCCTGGTAGAGGGAGGGAAATACGAGCAGTACTTC.

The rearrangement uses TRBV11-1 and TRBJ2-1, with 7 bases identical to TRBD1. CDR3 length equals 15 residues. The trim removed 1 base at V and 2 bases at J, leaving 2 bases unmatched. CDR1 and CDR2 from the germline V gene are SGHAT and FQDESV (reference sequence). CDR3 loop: CASSLGTGPYNEQFF. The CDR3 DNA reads TGTGCCAGCAGCTTAGGGACAGGTCCCTACAATGAGCAGTTCTTC. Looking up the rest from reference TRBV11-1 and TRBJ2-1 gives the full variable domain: EAEVAQSPRYKITEKSQAVAFWCDPISGHATLYWYRQILGQGPELLVQFQDESVVDDSQLPKDRFSAERLKGVDSTLKIQPAELGDSAMYLCASSLGTGPYNEQFFGPGTRLTVL.

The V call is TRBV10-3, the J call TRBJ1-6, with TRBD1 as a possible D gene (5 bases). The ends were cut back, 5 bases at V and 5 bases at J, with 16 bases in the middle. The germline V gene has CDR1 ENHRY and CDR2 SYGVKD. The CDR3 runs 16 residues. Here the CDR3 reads CAISTNQGNNNSPLHF. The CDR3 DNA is TGTGCCATCAGTACGAACCAGGGTAACAATAATTCACCCCTCCACTTT.

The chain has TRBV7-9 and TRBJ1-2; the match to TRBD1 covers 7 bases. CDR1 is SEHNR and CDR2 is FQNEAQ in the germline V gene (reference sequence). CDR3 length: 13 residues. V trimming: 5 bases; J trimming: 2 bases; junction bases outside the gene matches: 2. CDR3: CASSPRGNYGYTF. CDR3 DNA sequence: TGTGCCAGCAGCCCCAGGGGGAACTATGGCTACACCTTC.

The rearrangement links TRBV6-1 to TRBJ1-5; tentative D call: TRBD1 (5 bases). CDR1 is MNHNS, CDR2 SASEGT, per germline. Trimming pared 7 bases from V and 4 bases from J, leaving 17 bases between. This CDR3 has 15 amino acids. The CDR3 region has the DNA TGTGCCAGCACCCGACCGGGGGATCCGAATCAGCCCCAGCATTTT. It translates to CASTRPGDPNQPQHF.

CDR3 nucleotide sequence: TGTGCCAGCTTCCCGACGGACTCTGGAAACACCATATATTTT. Translating gives CASFPTDSGNTIYF. The chain has TRBV18 and TRBJ1-3; D gene unclear. The V end was cut by 7 bases, the J end by 0 bases, with 10 bases between. This CDR3 is 14 amino acids long. Germline V gives CDR1 KGHSH, CDR2 LQKENI.

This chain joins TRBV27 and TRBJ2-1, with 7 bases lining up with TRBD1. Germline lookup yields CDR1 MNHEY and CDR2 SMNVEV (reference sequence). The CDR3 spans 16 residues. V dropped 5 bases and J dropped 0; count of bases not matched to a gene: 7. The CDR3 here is CASSANRGYSYNEQFF. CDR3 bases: TGTGCCAGCAGTGCGAACAGGGGCTACTCCTACAATGAGCAGTTCTTC.

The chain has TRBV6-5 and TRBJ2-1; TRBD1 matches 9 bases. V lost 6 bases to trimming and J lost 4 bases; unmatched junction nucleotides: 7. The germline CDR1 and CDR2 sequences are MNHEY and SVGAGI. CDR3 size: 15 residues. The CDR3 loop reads CASSDRDRDYNEQFF. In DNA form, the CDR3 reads TGTGCCAGCAGCGACCGGGACAGGGATTACAATGAGCAGTTCTTC.